The 6 T cell receptor beta chains presented below share a single source sample, sequenced in a study of response to subunit inactivated influenza vaccine. TCRdb analysed the RT-PCR reads with MiXCR anew, one entry per CDR3 protein. The table records just under 550,000 distinct CDR3 sequences, around a quarter of them present only once. The sample was also reused in another study, on T cells expressing NK-cell markers. As that report states: For TCR beta, cDNA was produced by 5'RACE template switching with UMIs.

The source was CD4+ T cells sorted from PBMCs, collected roughly 12 days after vaccination. The receptor set was obtained from a middle-aged man who received an inactivated influenza vaccine.

The chain is built from TRBV29-1 and TRBJ1-1, with unresolved D. V was trimmed by 6 bases and J by 5 bases, leaving 13 bases between them. Germline CDR1 SQVTM, CDR2 ANQGSEA. This CDR3 spans 12 amino acids. The CDR3 sequence: CSVGSGRTEAFF. For the CDR3, the DNA is TGCAGCGTAGGATCGGGTAGGACTGAAGCTTTCTTT.

This clonotype was detected a few times. The V gene is TRBV7-9, the J gene TRBJ1-1; D is possibly TRBD1 (6 bases). Germline V gene sequence: CDR1 SEHNR, CDR2 FQNEAQ (reference sequence). V was clipped by 5 bases and J by 0 bases, with 13 bases between them. The CDR3 has 15 residues. The CDR3 loop reads CASSKGTRMNTEAFF. CDR3 sequence (DNA): TGTGCCAGCAGCAAAGGGACAAGAATGAACACTGAAGCTTTCTTT.

This clonotype was recorded many times. The chain couples TRBV2 to TRBJ2-7, with D possibly being TRBD1 (6 bases). The germline V and J ends were trimmed by 6 bases and 0 bases, with 9 bases remaining between them. CDR1 and CDR2 from the germline V gene are SNHLY and FYNNEI. There are 13 residues in the CDR3. In DNA, the CDR3 is TGTGCCAGCAGGCAGGGGCCCTCCTACGAGCAGTACTTC. It translates to CASRQGPSYEQYF.

The chain links TRBV3-1 to TRBJ2-7, with D possibly being TRBD2 (5 bases). Germline CDR1 is LGHDT and CDR2 is YNNKEL (reference sequence). CDR3 size: 15 residues. V lost 6 bases, J lost 0 bases, and 15 bases lay in between. CDR3 residues: CASSRGGSDSYEQYF. The CDR3 coding sequence is TGTGCCAGCAGTCGAGGCGGTAGCGACTCCTACGAGCAGTACTTC.

There are a few counts of this clonotype. This chain uses TRBV28 with TRBJ2-7, with D perhaps assigned TRBD1 or TRBD2 (5 bases each). CDR1 is MDHEN, CDR2 SYDVKM, per germline. V was trimmed by 4 bases and J by 0 bases, leaving 13 bases between them. The CDR3 loop spans 15 amino acids. The CDR3 sequence: CASSSRPGSSYEQYF. DNA of the CDR3: TGTGCCAGCAGTTCGCGGCCAGGGAGCTCCTACGAGCAGTACTTC.

The chain carries TRBV20-1 and TRBJ2-1; a possible D gene is TRBD2 (6 bases). Germline V gives CDR1 DFQATT, CDR2 SNEGSKA (reference sequence). V gave up 5 bases and J gave up 9 bases, with 14 bases separating them. The CDR3 runs 12 residues. The CDR3 coding sequence is TGCAGTGCTGGACCGTGGGAGGCTGAGCAGTTCTTC. The encoded protein is CSAGPWEAEQFF.